This T cell receptor (beta chain) appears in the sequencing data of a study of memory CD4+ T cells and cytomegalovirus serostatus (dated 2019 in TCRdb). For context, the study as a whole: The approximately 35 healthy Belgian adults in the cohort included 9 who were CMV seropositive and around 25 who were CMV seronegative. To replicate a published TCR-based CMV serostatus classifier, the researchers sequenced the CD4+ memory TCRbeta repertoires of a Belgian cohort whose cytomegalovirus serostatus was known. Study-wide findings and limitations: Only CD4+CD45RO+ memory cells were sequenced, in contrast to the original study, in which naive and memory CD4+ and CD8+ populations were covered. Results were interpreted as suggesting that the CMV-associated TCR signature is largely present in the CD4+ memory repertoire. CMV serostatus prediction reached a median bootstrapped AUC of 0.95 with the original framework and roughly 0.9 with a US-trained random forest. On the Belgian cohort, the classifier based on the original framework reached a median bootstrapped AUC of roughly 0.94, with a 95% CI of 0.76-1.00. Of around 150 previously reported CMV-associated TCRbeta sequences, approximately 70 appeared in the CD4+ memory repertoires, each in one to five individuals.

With regard to this clone: There is no known antigen for this receptor. Base qualities are not at hand, and no much larger clone is one base apart.

Genomic DNA was extracted from sorted cells with the Quick-DNA Microprep Kit. TCRbeta DNA was amplified with the immunoSEQ hsTCRbeta kit following the manufacturer's protocol. An Illumina MiSeq instrument was used to sequence the TCRbeta libraries. From the authors' description of their analysis: Following removal of out-of-frame sequences, some 2 million distinct TCRbeta sequences were retained, with an average of roughly 67,000 per individual. Two values were used to score each individual: the count of roughly 150 previously reported CMV-associated TCRbeta sequences and the total count of productive distinct TCRbeta sequences. A beta-binomial model was reimplemented in Python, and random forests from scikit-learn, run with default parameters, were trained on data from the US cohort. Classifier performance on the Belgian cohort was summarized as median AUC with percentile confidence intervals over 10,000 bootstrap iterations. Drawn from immuneACCESS, this table holds only the in-frame rearrangements with V and J called that TCRdb kept. Clones are partly lost; checked studies trace under half to an unresolved V gene and leave the rest unexplained. From that table come the V and J calls and clone size; the DNA was used to work out D and trimming. This sample holds approximately 60,000 clones; about 81% were observed only once. Of the sample, about 1% falls within the top ten clones.

CDR1 SGHDN and CDR2 FVKESK were looked up in the germline V gene. Inclusive of the bounding cysteine and phenylalanine, the CDR3 is 13 residues long. Just CDR3 DNA is preserved here, 39 bases in frame from base 1. V and J lose 0 bases and 8 bases, and a span of 9 bases separates them. Single viable CD3+CD4+CD8-CD45RO+ cells were sorted as memory CD4+ T cells on a FACSAria II. CMV serostatus was determined using a Roche Elecsys assay that detects serum IgG against CMV pp150, pp28, p38 and p52. After the samples were thawed, total CD4+ T cells were enriched through positive selection using CD4 magnetic microbeads. The samples came from a different study that was designed specifically to examine the CD4+ T cell memory repertoire. Peripheral blood mononuclear cells were isolated and cryopreserved according to standard operating procedures, and serum was kept at -80 degrees C. The staining relied on CD3-PerCP (BW264/56), CD4-APC (RPA-T4), CD45RO-PE (UCHT1) and CD8-Pacific Orange (3B5) antibodies, and Sytox blue was used to exclude non-viable cells.

The specimen was memory CD4+ T cells from blood. Rearrangement joined TRBV14 to TRBJ2-3; a weak D assignment points to TRBD1 (6 bases agree). The TCR originated in an adult in good health and CMV-seronegative. The DNA is as follows: TGTGCCAGCAGCCAAGACTTAGGGGGTACGCAGTATTTT. Translated, it gives CASSQDLGGTQYF.